This T cell receptor (beta chain) originates from a study of early T cells in non-severe SARS-CoV-2 infection. In the case of this clonotype: The antigen remains unidentified.

Attachment of unique molecular identifiers was made to individual cDNA molecules. TCRdb reanalysed the 5' RACE reads using MiXCR and keeps one entry per CDR3 protein. Here the sample spans about 36,000 distinct CDR3 sequences, about 5% being singletons. Study-wide results and limits: Private and CD4 specificities were missed by VDJdb matching, which favored anti-spike CD8 responses.

The CDR3 is 14 amino acids. The sample was whole blood. The rearrangement joins TRBV21-1 to TRBJ1-2. TRBV21-1 is a known pseudogene. This clonotype was obtained from an adult who was a healthcare worker with PCR-confirmed SARS-CoV-2 infection or an uninfected control (not recorded which). The CDR3 loop is CASSKPQDVYGYTF. DNA for the CDR3: TGTGCCAGCAGCAAACCTCAGGACGTCTATGGCTACACCTTC.